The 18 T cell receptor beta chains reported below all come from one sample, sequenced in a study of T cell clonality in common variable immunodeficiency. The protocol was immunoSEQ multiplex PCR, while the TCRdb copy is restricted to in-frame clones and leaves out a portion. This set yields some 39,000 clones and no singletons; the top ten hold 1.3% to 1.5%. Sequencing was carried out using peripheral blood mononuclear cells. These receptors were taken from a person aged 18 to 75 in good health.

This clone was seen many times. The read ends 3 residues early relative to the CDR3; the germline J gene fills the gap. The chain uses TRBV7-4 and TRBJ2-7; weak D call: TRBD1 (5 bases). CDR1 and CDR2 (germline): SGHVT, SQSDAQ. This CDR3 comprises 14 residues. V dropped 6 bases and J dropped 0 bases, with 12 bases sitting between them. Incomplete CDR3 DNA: TGTGCCAGCAGAGGGGTTTCCCTCTCCTACGAG. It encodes CASRGVSLSYE. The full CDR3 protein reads CASRGVSLSYEQYF.

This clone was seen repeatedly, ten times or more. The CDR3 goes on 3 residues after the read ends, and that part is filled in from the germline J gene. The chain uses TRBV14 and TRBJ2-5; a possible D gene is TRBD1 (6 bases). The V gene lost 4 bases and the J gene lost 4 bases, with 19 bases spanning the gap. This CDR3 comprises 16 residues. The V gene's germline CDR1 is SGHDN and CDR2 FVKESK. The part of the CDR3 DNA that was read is TGTGCCAGCAGCCCCTTGACGGGCGCAGGGGTAGAGACC. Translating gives CASSPLTGAGVET. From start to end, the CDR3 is CASSPLTGAGVETQYF.

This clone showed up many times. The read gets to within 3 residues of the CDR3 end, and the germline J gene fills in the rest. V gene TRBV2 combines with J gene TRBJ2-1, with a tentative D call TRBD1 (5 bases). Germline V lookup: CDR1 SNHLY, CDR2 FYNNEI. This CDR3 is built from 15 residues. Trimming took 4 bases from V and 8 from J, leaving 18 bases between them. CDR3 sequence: CASSGGRSRVDEQFF. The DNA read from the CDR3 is TGTGCCAGCAGTGGAGGTAGGAGCAGGGTCGATGAG. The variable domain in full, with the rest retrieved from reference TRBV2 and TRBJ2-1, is EPEVTQTPSHQVTQMGQEVILRCVPISNHLYFYWYRQILGQKVEFLVSFYNNEISEKSEIFDDQFSVERPDGSNFTLKIRSTKLEDSAMYFCASSGGRSRVDEQFFGPGTRLTVL.

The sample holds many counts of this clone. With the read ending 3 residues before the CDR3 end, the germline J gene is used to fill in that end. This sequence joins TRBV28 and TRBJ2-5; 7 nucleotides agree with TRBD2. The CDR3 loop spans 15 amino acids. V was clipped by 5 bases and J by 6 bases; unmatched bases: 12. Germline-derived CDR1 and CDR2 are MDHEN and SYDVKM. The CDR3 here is CASSIRLTSLQTQYF. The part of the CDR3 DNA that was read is TGTGCCAGCAGTATCCGCCTGACTAGCCTACAGACC. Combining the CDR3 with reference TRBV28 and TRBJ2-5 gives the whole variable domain DVKVTQSSRYLVKRTGEKVFLECVQDMDHENMFWYRQDPGLGLRLIYFSYDVKMKEKGDIPEGYSVSREKKERFSLILESASTNQTSMYLCASSIRLTSLQTQYFGPGTRLLVL.

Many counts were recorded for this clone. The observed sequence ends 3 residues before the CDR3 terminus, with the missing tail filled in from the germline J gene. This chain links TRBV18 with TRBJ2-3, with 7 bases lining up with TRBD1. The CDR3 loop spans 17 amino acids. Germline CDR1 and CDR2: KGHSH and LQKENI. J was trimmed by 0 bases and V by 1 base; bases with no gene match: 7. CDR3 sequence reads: CASSPQRTGLSTDTQYF. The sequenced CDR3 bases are TGTGCCAGCTCACCACAGAGGACAGGATTAAGCACAGATACG.

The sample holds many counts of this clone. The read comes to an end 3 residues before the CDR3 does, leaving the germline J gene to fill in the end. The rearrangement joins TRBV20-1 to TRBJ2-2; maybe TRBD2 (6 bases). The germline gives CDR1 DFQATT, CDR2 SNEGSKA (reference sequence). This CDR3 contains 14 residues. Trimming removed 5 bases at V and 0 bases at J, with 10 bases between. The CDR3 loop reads CSARTGANTGELFF. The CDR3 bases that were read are TGCAGTGCTCGGACGGGGGCGAACACCGGGGAG.

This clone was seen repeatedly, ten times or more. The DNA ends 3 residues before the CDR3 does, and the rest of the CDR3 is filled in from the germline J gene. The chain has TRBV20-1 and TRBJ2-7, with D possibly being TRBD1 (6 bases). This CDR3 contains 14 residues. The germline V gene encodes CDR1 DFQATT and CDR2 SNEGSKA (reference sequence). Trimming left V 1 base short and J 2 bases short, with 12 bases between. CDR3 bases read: TGCAGTGCTAGAGCTCTCAGGGGACCCTACGAG. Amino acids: CSARALRGPYE. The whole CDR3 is CSARALRGPYEQYF.

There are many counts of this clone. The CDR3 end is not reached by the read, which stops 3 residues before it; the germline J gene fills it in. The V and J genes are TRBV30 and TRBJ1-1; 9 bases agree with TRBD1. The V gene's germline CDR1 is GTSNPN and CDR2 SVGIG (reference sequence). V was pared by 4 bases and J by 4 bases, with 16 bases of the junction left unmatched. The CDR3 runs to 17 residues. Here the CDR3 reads CAWKSGDRALTTTEAFF. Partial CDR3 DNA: TGTGCCTGGAAAAGTGGGGACAGGGCCCTAACTACCACTGAA.

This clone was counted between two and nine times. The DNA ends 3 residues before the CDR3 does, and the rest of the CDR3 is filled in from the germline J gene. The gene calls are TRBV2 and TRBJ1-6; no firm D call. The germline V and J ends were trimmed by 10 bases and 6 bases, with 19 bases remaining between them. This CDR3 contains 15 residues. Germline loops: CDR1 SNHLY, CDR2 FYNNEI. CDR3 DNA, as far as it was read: TGTGCCATCAGGAAGGAGGGCTTGCGTAATTCACCC. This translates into CAIRKEGLRNSP. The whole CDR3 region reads CAIRKEGLRNSPLHF.

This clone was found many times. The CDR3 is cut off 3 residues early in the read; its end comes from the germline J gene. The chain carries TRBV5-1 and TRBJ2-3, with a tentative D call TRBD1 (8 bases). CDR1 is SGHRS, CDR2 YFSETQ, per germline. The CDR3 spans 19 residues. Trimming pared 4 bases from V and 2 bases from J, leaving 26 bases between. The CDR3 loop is CASSRQGQDASGDTDTQYF. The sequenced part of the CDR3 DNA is TGCGCCAGCAGCCGCCAGGGACAGGACGCTAGCGGAGACACAGATACG.

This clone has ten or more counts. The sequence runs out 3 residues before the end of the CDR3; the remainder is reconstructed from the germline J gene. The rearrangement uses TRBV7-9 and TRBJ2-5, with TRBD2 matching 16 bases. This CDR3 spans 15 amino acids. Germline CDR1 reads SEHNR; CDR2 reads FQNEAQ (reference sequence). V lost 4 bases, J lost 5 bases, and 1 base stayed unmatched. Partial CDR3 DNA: TGTGCCAGCAGCTCGGGACTAGCGGGAGGGGAGACC. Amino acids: CASSSGLAGGET. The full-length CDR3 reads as CASSSGLAGGETQYF.

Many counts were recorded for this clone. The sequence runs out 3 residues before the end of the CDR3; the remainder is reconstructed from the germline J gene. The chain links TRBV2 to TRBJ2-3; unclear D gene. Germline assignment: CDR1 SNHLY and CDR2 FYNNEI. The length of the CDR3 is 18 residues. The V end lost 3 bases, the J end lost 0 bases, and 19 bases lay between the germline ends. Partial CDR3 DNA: TGTGCCAGCAGTGATTTTTTCGGAACAGACCCTAGCACAGATACG. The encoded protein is CASSDFFGTDPSTDT. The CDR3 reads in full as CASSDFFGTDPSTDTQYF.

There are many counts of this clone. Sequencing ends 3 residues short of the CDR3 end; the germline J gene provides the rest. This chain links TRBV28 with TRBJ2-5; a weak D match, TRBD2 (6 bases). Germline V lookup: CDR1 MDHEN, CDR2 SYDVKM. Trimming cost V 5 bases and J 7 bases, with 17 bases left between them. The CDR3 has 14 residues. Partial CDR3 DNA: TGTGCCAGCAGTGCACCCGAGGGGAGGCGGACC. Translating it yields CASSAPEGRRT. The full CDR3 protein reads CASSAPEGRRTQYF.

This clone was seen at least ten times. The CDR3 bases that were read are TGTGCCAGCTCACCAGCTCTAACAGGGGGCTTCGCTGAA. Protein product: CASSPALTGGFAE. The whole CDR3 region reads CASSPALTGGFAEAFF. V and J are TRBV18 and TRBJ1-1; TRBD1 matches 9 bases. The read terminates 3 residues before the CDR3 end, so the remaining end is supplied by the germline J gene. Germline V gene sequence: CDR1 KGHSH, CDR2 LQKENI. The ends lost 2 bases at V and 6 bases at J; junction bases unmatched: 10. The CDR3 runs to 16 residues.

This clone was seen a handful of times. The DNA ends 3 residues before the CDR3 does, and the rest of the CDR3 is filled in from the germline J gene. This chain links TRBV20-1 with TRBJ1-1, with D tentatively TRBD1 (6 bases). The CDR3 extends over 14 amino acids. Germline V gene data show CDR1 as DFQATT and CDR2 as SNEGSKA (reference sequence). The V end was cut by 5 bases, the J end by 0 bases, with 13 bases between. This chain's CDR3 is CSAPKQGMNTEAFF. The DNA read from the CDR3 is TGCAGTGCTCCTAAACAGGGAATGAACACTGAA.

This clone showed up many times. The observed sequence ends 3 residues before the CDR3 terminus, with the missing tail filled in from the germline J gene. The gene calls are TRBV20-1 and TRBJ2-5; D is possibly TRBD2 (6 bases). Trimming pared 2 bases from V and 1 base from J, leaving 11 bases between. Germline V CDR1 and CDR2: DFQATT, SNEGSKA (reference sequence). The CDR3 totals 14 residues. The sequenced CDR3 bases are TGCAGTGCTAGACCCCGGGACTTCCAAGAGACC. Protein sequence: CSARPRDFQET. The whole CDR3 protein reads CSARPRDFQETQYF.

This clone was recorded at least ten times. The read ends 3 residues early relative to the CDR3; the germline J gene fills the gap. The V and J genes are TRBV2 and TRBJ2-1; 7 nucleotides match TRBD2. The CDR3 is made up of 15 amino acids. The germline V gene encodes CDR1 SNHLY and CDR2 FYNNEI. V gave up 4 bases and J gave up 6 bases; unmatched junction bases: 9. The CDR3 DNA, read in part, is TGTGCCAGCAGTGCTCAGGGAGGGGCCTCCAATGAG. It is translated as CASSAQGGASNE. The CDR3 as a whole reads CASSAQGGASNEQFF.

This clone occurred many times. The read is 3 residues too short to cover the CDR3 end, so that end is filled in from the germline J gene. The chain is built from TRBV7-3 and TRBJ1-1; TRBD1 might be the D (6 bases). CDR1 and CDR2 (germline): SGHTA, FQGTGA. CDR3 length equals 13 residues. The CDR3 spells CASSPPEGEVAFF. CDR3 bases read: TGTGCCAGCAGCCCACCCGAGGGGGAAGTC.